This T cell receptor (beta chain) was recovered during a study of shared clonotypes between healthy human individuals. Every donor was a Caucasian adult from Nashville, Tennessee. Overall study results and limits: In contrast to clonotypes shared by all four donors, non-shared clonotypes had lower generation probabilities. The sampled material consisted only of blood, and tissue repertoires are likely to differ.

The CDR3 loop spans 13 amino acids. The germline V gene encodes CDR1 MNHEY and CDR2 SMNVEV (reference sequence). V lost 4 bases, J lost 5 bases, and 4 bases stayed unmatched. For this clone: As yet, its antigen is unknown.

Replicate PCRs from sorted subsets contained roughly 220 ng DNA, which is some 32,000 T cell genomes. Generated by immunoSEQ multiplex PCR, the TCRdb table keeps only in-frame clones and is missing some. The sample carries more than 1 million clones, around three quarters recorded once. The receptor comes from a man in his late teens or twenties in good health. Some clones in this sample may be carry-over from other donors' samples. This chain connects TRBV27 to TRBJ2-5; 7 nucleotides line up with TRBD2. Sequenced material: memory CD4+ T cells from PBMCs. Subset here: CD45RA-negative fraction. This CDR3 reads CASSSAGRETQYF. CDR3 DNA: TGTGCCAGCAGTTCAGCGGGGCGGGAGACCCAGTACTTC.